The 25 T cell receptor beta chains below all came from one sample that was sequenced in a study of blood T cell repertoires in COVID-19 (dated by TCRdb to the early 2020s). The library was generated by the immunoSEQ multiplex PCR assay. Sourced from immuneACCESS, this table was stored by TCRdb with only in-frame sequences that have V and J called. A share of the clones is absent; for the studies checked, an unresolved V gene accounts for under half, and the remainder has no known explanation. The sample profile shows about 140,000 clones; 80% to 85% of them were found once. Of the sample, over 8% is held by the ten largest clones. The material sequenced was peripheral blood. All receptors come from a human donor in a cohort sampled during active COVID-19.

In its sample, this clone was seen a few times. V usage is TRBV5-5 and J usage is TRBJ1-4; D is perhaps TRBD1 (6 bases). V shed 0 bases and J shed 6 bases, with 12 bases lying between them. Germline values: CDR1 SGHKS, CDR2 YYEKEE (reference sequence). The CDR3 contains 15 residues. The CDR3 DNA reads as TGTGCCAGCAGCTTGGGGCCAGGACAGTATGAAAAACTGTTTTTT. The encoded protein is CASSLGPGQYEKLFF.

The chain employs TRBV28 and TRBJ2-5; 8 positions match TRBD1. Germline CDR1 is MDHEN and CDR2 is SYDVKM. V shed 4 bases, J shed 2 bases, and the junction held 6 bases outside the gene matches. This CDR3 is built from 15 residues. The CDR3 DNA reads as TGTGCCAGCAGTTCCAGGGGGCTGGGACAAGAGACCCAGTACTTC. This translates into CASSSRGLGQETQYF.

This clone has just a few counts. Here the CDR3 reads CASSPTVTGELFF. DNA for the CDR3: TGTGCCAGCTCACCGACTGTAACCGGGGAGCTGTTTTTT. This rearrangement joins TRBV18 to TRBJ2-2; D remains unclear. The CDR3 extends over 13 amino acids. Germline CDR1 reads KGHSH; CDR2 reads LQKENI. Trimming took off 3 bases at V and 5 bases at J, with 7 bases between the two ends.

The chain combines TRBV28 with TRBJ1-5, with D perhaps matching TRBD1 (6 bases). Trimming pared 6 bases from V and 6 bases from J, leaving 21 bases between. Germline lookup yields CDR1 MDHEN and CDR2 SYDVKM. CDR3 size: 16 residues. CDR3 sequence: CASSPSGGGPSQPQHF. CDR3 bases: TGTGCCAGCAGCCCTTCCGGGGGGGGGCCAAGTCAGCCCCAGCATTTT.

CDR3 in DNA: TGCGCCAGCAGCTTGAGGGCAGGGGGCACAGATACGCAGTATTTT. This translates into CASSLRAGGTDTQYF. V is TRBV5-1 and J is TRBJ2-3, with D perhaps TRBD1 (6 bases). Germline V lookup: CDR1 SGHRS, CDR2 YFSETQ. This CDR3 region has 15 residues. Trimming removed 1 base from V and 1 base from J, with 10 bases in between.

V is TRBV4-1 and J is TRBJ2-7, with TRBD1 matching over 7 bases. V gave up 1 base and J gave up 2 bases; unmatched junction bases: 2. The CDR3 sequence is 14 residues long. Looked up from germline, CDR1 is MGHRA and CDR2 is YSYEKL. CDR3 in amino acids: CASSQGQGTYEQYF. Written as DNA, the CDR3 is TGCGCCAGCAGCCAAGGACAGGGTACCTACGAGCAGTACTTC.

V and J are TRBV3-1 (or the pseudogene TRBV3-2) and TRBJ2-3; D may be TRBD1 (5 bases). The CDR3 extends over 13 amino acids. The germline gives CDR1 LGHDT, CDR2 YNNKEL (reference sequence). V was trimmed by 4 bases and J by 1 base, leaving 6 bases between them. The CDR3 protein is CASSLGGTDTQYF. CDR3 DNA sequence: TGTGCCAGCAGCCTAGGGGGCACAGATACGCAGTATTTT.

The chain is built from TRBV6-5 and TRBJ2-7, with 7 bases lining up with TRBD2. V lost 6 bases to trimming and J lost 6 bases; unmatched junction nucleotides: 5. From germline, CDR1 is MNHEY and CDR2 SVGAGI. The CDR3 runs to 12 residues. CDR3 sequence reads: CASSPPGGEQYF. In nucleotides, the CDR3 is TGTGCCAGCAGCCCACCGGGAGGCGAGCAGTACTTC.

The J gene is TRBJ2-7, the V gene TRBV4-2; 10 bases align to TRBD2. Germline loops: CDR1 LGHNA, CDR2 YNFKEQ. The CDR3 has 16 amino acids. Unmatched junction bases numbered 11, after V lost 4 bases and J lost 5 bases. CDR3: CASSPSLAGSLNEQYF. The CDR3 region has the DNA TGTGCCAGCAGCCCCTCACTAGCGGGAAGTCTCAACGAGCAGTACTTC.

In its sample, this clone was seen once. The genes are TRBV5-1 and TRBJ1-4; a weak D match, TRBD1 (6 bases). The CDR3 length is 15 residues. V was cut by 0 bases and J by 5 bases, with 11 bases left in between. CDR1 and CDR2 from the germline V gene are SGHRS and YFSETQ. CDR3 in DNA: TGCGCCAGCAGCTTGGGTGGGGGCTTCAATGAAAAACTGTTTTTT. Translation: CASSLGGGFNEKLFF.

This clone was seen only a few times. The chain uses TRBV3-1 (or the pseudogene TRBV3-2) and TRBJ1-1; tentative D call: TRBD1 (5 bases). This CDR3 has 14 amino acids. CDR1 and CDR2 (germline): LGHDT, YNNKEL (reference sequence). Deletions cut 2 bases from V and 4 bases from J, with 11 bases between. CDR3 nucleotides: TGTGCCAGCAGCCAAATCGGGGGTGCCACTGAAGCTTTCTTT. Protein product: CASSQIGGATEAFF.

J is TRBJ2-2 and V is TRBV24-1; perhaps TRBD1 as D (5 bases). Trimming took off 3 bases at V and 4 bases at J, with 14 bases between the two ends. Germline lookup yields CDR1 KGHDR and CDR2 SFDVKD. The CDR3 runs 16 residues. The CDR3 DNA follows: TGTGCCACCAGTGATACTAACCGACAGCCCACCGGGGAGCTGTTTTTT. Its protein is CATSDTNRQPTGELFF.

The rearrangement joins TRBV6-6 to TRBJ2-3; a weak D match, TRBD1 (8 bases). Trimming took 5 bases from V and 4 from J, leaving 22 bases between them. The CDR3 extends over 17 amino acids. CDR1 is MNHNY, CDR2 SVGAGI, per germline (reference sequence). The CDR3: CASSPSGGGRASDTQYF. The DNA for the CDR3 is TGTGCCAGCAGTCCCTCAGGGGGCGGGAGAGCCTCAGATACGCAGTATTTT.

This chain uses TRBV28 with TRBJ1-4; a weak D match, TRBD1 (6 bases). The V and J ends lost 6 bases and 4 bases respectively, with 15 bases between them. This CDR3 is 15 amino acids long. In germline, CDR1 is MDHEN, CDR2 SYDVKM. DNA of the CDR3: TGTGCCAGCAGGGGTACAGGGACCCATAATGAAAAACTGTTTTTT. Its protein is CASRGTGTHNEKLFF.

The chain couples TRBV6-1 to TRBJ1-1; 8 positions match TRBD1. CDR3 length: 15 residues. J gave up 4 bases and V 3 bases, and 7 bases lay outside the gene matches. Germline-derived CDR1 and CDR2 are MNHNS and SASEGT. The DNA for the CDR3 is TGTGCCAGCAGTGACCCAGGGGGCGCCGGCACTGAAGCTTTCTTT. The encoded protein is CASSDPGGAGTEAFF.

V is TRBV28 and J is TRBJ2-7; TRBD2 aligns across 10 bases. CDR1 MDHEN and CDR2 SYDVKM come from the germline V gene. Unmatched junction bases numbered 10, after V lost 6 bases and J lost 5 bases. The CDR3 has 15 amino acids. CDR3 sequence (DNA): TGTGCCAGCAGGAGCCCTAGCGGGAGATCCGACGAGCAGTACTTC. Encoded protein: CASRSPSGRSDEQYF. Drawing the rest from reference TRBV28 and TRBJ2-7, the complete variable domain is DVKVTQSSRYLVKRTGEKVFLECVQDMDHENMFWYRQDPGLGLRLIYFSYDVKMKEKGDIPEGYSVSREKKERFSLILESASTNQTSMYLCASRSPSGRSDEQYFGPGTRLTVT.

CDR3 sequence (DNA): TGTGCCAGCAGTAAGCTTGAGACCCAGTACTTC. This gives the protein CASSKLETQYF. The rearrangement links TRBV6-5 to TRBJ2-5; D gene unclear. The germline V and J ends were trimmed by 5 bases and 5 bases, with 6 bases remaining between them. Per the germline V gene, CDR1 is MNHEY and CDR2 is SVGAGI. CDR3 length: 11 residues.

In nucleotides, the CDR3 is TGTGCCAGCAGCGTAGGGGACAGAGCTACCTACGAGCAGTACTTC. This codes for CASSVGDRATYEQYF. The V gene is TRBV9, the J gene TRBJ2-7; 7 bases are a match to TRBD1. Trimming at V came to 0 bases and at J to 2 bases, leaving 5 bases not matched to a gene. The germline V gene encodes CDR1 SGDLS and CDR2 YYNGEE. The CDR3 extends over 15 amino acids.

The chain links TRBV5-1 to TRBJ2-5; TRBD2 agrees at 7 bases. In germline, CDR1 is SGHRS, CDR2 YFSETQ. The CDR3 spans 13 residues. The V and J ends lost 2 bases and 4 bases, in that order; junction bases with no gene match: 2. Here the CDR3 DNA reads TGCGCCAGCAGCTTACCGGGGGGAGAGACCCAGTACTTC. Protein product: CASSLPGGETQYF.

The V and J genes are TRBV27 and TRBJ2-2; 9 bases agree with TRBD2. The CDR3 covers 20 residues. Germline V gene sequence: CDR1 MNHEY, CDR2 SMNVEV (reference sequence). Trimming took 3 bases from V and 0 from J; bases not matched to a gene: 14. CDR3 sequence (DNA): TGTGCCAGCAGTTTTACCGGGACTAGCACTTCGAACGCGAACACCGGGGAGCTGTTTTTT. Its protein is CASSFTGTSTSNANTGELFF.

In its sample, this clone was seen once. This rearrangement joins TRBV27 to TRBJ1-2; D may be TRBD1 (6 bases). CDR3 length: 17 amino acids. Trimming removed 5 bases from V and 0 bases from J, with 19 bases in between. Germline CDR1 MNHEY, CDR2 SMNVEV (reference sequence). The CDR3 protein is CASSLVGTTPSNYGYTF. Here the CDR3 DNA reads TGTGCCAGCAGTCTGGTTGGGACAACCCCCTCTAACTATGGCTACACCTTC.

V gene TRBV7-7 combines with J gene TRBJ2-2, with D maybe TRBD2 (6 bases). This CDR3 has 15 residues. Per the germline V gene, CDR1 is SSHAT and CDR2 is FNYEAQ (reference sequence). V was clipped by 2 bases and J by 5 bases, with 12 bases between them. DNA for the CDR3: TGTGCCAGCAGCTTACCGGGGGTCGGGACCGGGGAGCTGTTTTTT. Its protein is CASSLPGVGTGELFF.

V is TRBV5-5 and J is TRBJ2-6, with D unclear. The ends were cut back, 1 base at V and 1 base at J, with 6 bases in the middle. Germline lookup yields CDR1 SGHKS and CDR2 YYEKEE (reference sequence). The CDR3 runs 15 residues. CDR3: CASSLSPSGANVLTF. The DNA for the CDR3 is TGTGCCAGCAGCTTGAGCCCGTCTGGGGCCAACGTCCTGACTTTC. The full variable domain, its missing parts supplied by reference TRBV5-5 and TRBJ2-6, is DAGVTQSPTHLIKTRGQQVTLRCSPISGHKSVSWYQQVLGQGPQFIFQYYEKEERGRGNFPDRFSARQFPNYSSELNVNALLLGDSALYLCASSLSPSGANVLTFGAGSRLTVL.

This clone was detected a few times. This rearrangement joins TRBV7-2 to TRBJ2-7, with 10 nucleotides matching TRBD1. The germline gives CDR1 SGHTA, CDR2 FQGNSA. The CDR3 covers 14 residues. After removal of 5 bases from V and 3 bases from J, the junction contained 4 bases not matched to a gene. Here the CDR3 DNA reads TGTGCCAGCAGCCCGGACAGGGGGGGCTACGAGCAGTACTTC. Protein sequence: CASSPDRGGYEQYF.

CDR3 residues: CASSAPGQYYEQYF. For the CDR3, the DNA is TGTGCCAGCAGCGCTCCGGGACAGTACTACGAGCAGTACTTC. The V gene is TRBV9, the J gene TRBJ2-7; 7 bases are shared with TRBD1. The V gene end was trimmed by 3 bases and the J gene end by 3 bases; junction bases not matched to a gene: 6. CDR1 is SGDLS and CDR2 is YYNGEE in the germline V gene. The CDR3 covers 14 residues.